This is a list of T cell receptor beta chains from one sample in a study of shared clonotypes between healthy human individuals. TCRdb's copy holds only in-frame clones and misses some; the assay was immunoSEQ multiplex PCR. The table shows roughly 1 million clones, with 75% to 80% occurring only once. The sample consisted of memory CD4+ T cells from PBMCs. These receptors all come from a man aged 18 to 30 in good health. Some clones in this sample may be carry-over from other donors' samples. Both conserved end residues are part of each CDR3. D genes are given only for firm matches. Clone size, where shown, is once, few, many, or a class for clones that have expanded.

-	-	TRBV18	TRBJ1-3	TGTGCCAGCTCACCGGACGGGAGTGGAAACACCATATATTTT	CASSPDGSGNTIYF
-	-	TRBV7-3	TRBJ2-5	TGTGCCAGCAGCCTCGGGCTGGGCAGCCAAGAGACCCAGTACTTC	CASSLGLGSQETQYF
-	-	TRBV7-9	TRBJ2-4	TGTGCCAGTTCGACAGGAGCCAAAAACATTCAGTACTTC	CASSTGAKNIQYF
-	TRBD2	TRBV19	TRBJ2-3	TGTGCCAGTAGTGCTAGCGGGAGGGACGTGGGAGATACGCAGTATTTT	CASSASGRDVGDTQYF
-	TRBD1	TRBV28	TRBJ1-5	TGTGCCAGCAGCTCCGGACAGGGTTATTATCAGCCCCAGCATTTT	CASSSGQGYYQPQHF
once	-	TRBV28	TRBJ2-3	TGTGCCAGCAGTTATCCAGGGACAGATACGCAGTATTTT	CASSYPGTDTQYF
-	-	TRBV19	TRBJ1-2	TGTGCCAGTAGTATTTACAGCCGGGACAACTATGGCTACACCTTC	CASSIYSRDNYGYTF
many	-	TRBV29-1	TRBJ1-1	TGCAGCGGCACCCCAGCTCGGGGCCCAGGAGACACTGAAGCTTTCTTT	CSGTPARGPGDTEAFF
-	-	TRBV6-6	TRBJ1-5	TGTGCCAGCAGTTACTCGGTTGGCAGCAATCCGCCCCAGCATTTT	CASSYSVGSNPPQHF
-	-	TRBV30	TRBJ2-1	TGTGCCTGGAGTTACCGGGCCTACCCAAGGCAGTTCTTC	CAWSYRAYPRQFF